The 24 T cell receptor beta chains below all came from one sample that was sequenced in a study of CD8 T cells in ankylosing spondylitis. Antigen specificity for these receptors is unknown. Study results and limitations: Within ankylosing spondylitis blood, a TCR beta motif made up of eight highly homologous variants appeared to be characteristic.

MiXCR, applied by TCRdb to the 5' RACE reads, yields one record per CDR3 protein. The profile shows 700,000 or so distinct CDR3 sequences, around a fifth of them singletons. The sequencing sample was made of blood, either unsorted or a sorted T cell fraction (not recorded which). All receptors derive from a male donor with ankylosing spondylitis.

This clonotype was found once. V is TRBV7-3 and J is TRBJ2-3; D might be TRBD2 (6 bases). Trimming removed 1 base from V and 4 bases from J, with 12 bases in between. There are 15 residues in the CDR3. Germline loops: CDR1 SGHTA, CDR2 FQGTGA. CDR3 nucleotide sequence: TGTGCCAGCAGCTTAATGGGAGGTCCGCCAGATACGCAGTATTTT. Translated, it gives CASSLMGGPPDTQYF.

The V and J genes are TRBV5-1 and TRBJ2-2; 9 bases line up with TRBD1. Losses at the gene ends were 4 bases for V and 5 bases for J; bases not matched to a gene: 6. From germline, CDR1 is SGHRS and CDR2 YFSETQ. The CDR3 loop spans 15 amino acids. CDR3 DNA sequence: TGCGCCAGCAGCCCGGGACAGGGCCTTACCGGGGAGCTGTTTTTT. Residues: CASSPGQGLTGELFF.

Only a few counts were recorded for this clonotype. The CDR3 DNA sequence: TGCGCCAGCAGCCAAGCTCCGACCATCTACAATGAGCAGTTCTTC. The encoded protein is CASSQAPTIYNEQFF. J is TRBJ2-1 and V is TRBV4-1; D is unclear. The length of the CDR3 is 15 residues. Trimming stripped 1 base from V and 3 bases from J, with 10 bases between. Germline loops: CDR1 MGHRA, CDR2 YSYEKL.

The chain employs TRBV21-1 and TRBJ1-1. TRBV21-1 is termed a pseudogene. CDR3 length: 13 residues. CDR3 sequence: CASSRIRNTEAFF. The CDR3 nucleotides are TGTGCCAGCAGCAGGATCCGGAACACTGAAGCTTTCTTT.

The sample holds a few counts of this clonotype. The chain is built from TRBV18 and TRBJ2-4, with TRBD2 matching over 9 bases. CDR1 is KGHSH, CDR2 LQKENI, per germline. The CDR3 has 14 residues. V dropped 1 base and J dropped 8; count of bases not matched to a gene: 3. CDR3 sequence: CASSPLASGDIQYF. Here the CDR3 DNA reads TGTGCCAGCTCACCACTGGCTAGCGGGGACATTCAGTACTTC.

The V and J genes are TRBV10-3 and TRBJ2-3, with TRBD1 as a possible D gene (5 bases). Germline V gene lookup returns CDR1 ENHRY and CDR2 SYGVKD. V lost 3 bases, J lost 3 bases, and 19 bases lay in between. The CDR3 is 17 residues long. The CDR3, as DNA: TGTGCCATCAGTGAAAGGGGTGTAGGTTCTAGTACAGATACGCAGTATTTT. It is translated as CAISERGVGSSTDTQYF.

This clonotype was seen only a few times. The rearrangement links TRBV5-1 to TRBJ2-5; D possibly corresponds to TRBD1 (5 bases). Trimming took 3 bases from V and 5 from J, leaving 14 bases between them. There are 14 residues in the CDR3. Germline CDR1 is SGHRS and CDR2 is YFSETQ. DNA for the CDR3: TGCGCCAGCAGCTCCCAGGGTGGGGTGGAGACCCAGTACTTC. This gives the protein CASSSQGGVETQYF.

This chain connects TRBV13 to TRBJ2-3; no definite D call. The CDR3 is 16 amino acids. Germline CDR1 and CDR2: PRHDT and FYEKMQ (reference sequence). Trimming stripped 4 bases from V and 0 bases from J, with 14 bases between. The CDR3 reads CASSSSTESSTDTQYF. In nucleotides, the CDR3 is TGTGCCAGCAGCTCGTCGACGGAATCTAGCACAGATACGCAGTATTTT.

The genes are TRBV29-1 and TRBJ2-2; no clear D gene. V was pared by 4 bases and J by 0 bases, with 6 bases between. The V gene's germline CDR1 is SQVTM and CDR2 ANQGSEA. The CDR3 runs to 13 residues. The CDR3 here is CSVASTNTGELFF. The CDR3 DNA reads as TGCAGCGTTGCATCCACGAACACCGGGGAGCTGTTTTTT.

This clonotype turned up a few times. J is TRBJ1-5 and V is TRBV7-6; D not resolved. Germline CDR1 SGHVS, CDR2 FNYEAQ. The CDR3 spans 16 residues. V dropped 1 base and J dropped 3 bases, with 13 bases sitting between them. CDR3 amino acids: CASSLEAGTLNQPQHF. Written as DNA, the CDR3 is TGTGCCAGCAGCTTAGAGGCAGGAACTCTCAATCAGCCCCAGCATTTT.

The rearrangement joins TRBV6-1 to TRBJ2-2; TRBD1 might be the D (6 bases). Per the germline V gene, CDR1 is MNHNS and CDR2 is SASEGT. This CDR3 spans 21 amino acids. The V end lost 0 bases, the J end lost 1 base, and 24 bases lay between the germline ends. In DNA, the CDR3 is TGTGCCAGCAGTGAAGCTCGGAAACGTCTAAAGGGGACAAAGAACACCGGGGAGCTGTTTTTT. It yields the protein CASSEARKRLKGTKNTGELFF.

The genes are TRBV5-6 and TRBJ2-4, with 7 bases fitting TRBD1. With 0 bases clipped from V and 7 bases from J, the junction kept 7 bases outside the gene matches. The germline V gene has CDR1 SGHDT and CDR2 YYEEEE. The CDR3 spans 15 residues. The CDR3 coding sequence is TGTGCCAGCAGCTTGGTAGGGGGCGCGGATAACATTCAGTACTTC. Its translation: CASSLVGGADNIQYF.

The chain links TRBV5-5 to TRBJ1-5, with TRBD1 as a possible D gene (5 bases). The CDR3 has 17 amino acids. Between the trimmed V and J ends, which lost 0 bases and 4 bases, there was a span of 17 bases. The germline V gene encodes CDR1 SGHKS and CDR2 YYEKEE (reference sequence). The CDR3 spells CASSLGYTGTGNQPQHF. The CDR3 coding sequence is TGTGCCAGCAGCTTGGGGTACACCGGGACGGGGAATCAGCCCCAGCATTTT.

This chain connects TRBV3-1 to TRBJ1-5; D possibly corresponds to TRBD1 (5 bases). V lost 7 bases and J 7 bases, leaving 23 bases between the germline ends. CDR1 is LGHDT, CDR2 YNNKEL, per germline (reference sequence). The CDR3 loop spans 16 amino acids. CDR3 DNA: TGTGCCAGCAACCTCCGCGGGACGGGAAGAGGGCAGCCCCAGCATTTT. This codes for CASNLRGTGRGQPQHF. The variable domain in full, completed from reference TRBV3-1 and TRBJ1-5, reads DTAVSQTPKYLVTQMGNDKSIKCEQNLGHDTMYWYKQDSKKFLKIMFSYNNKELIINETVPNRFSPKSPDKAHLNLHINSLELGDSAVYFCASNLRGTGRGQPQHFGDGTRLSIL.

The chain links TRBV29-1 to TRBJ2-3, with 12 bases matching TRBD2. The CDR3 extends over 17 amino acids. Losses at the gene ends were 0 bases for V and 5 bases for J; bases not matched to a gene: 9. The germline gives CDR1 SQVTM, CDR2 ANQGSEA. CDR3 bases: TGCAGCGTTGAAGATTATCGGACTAGCGGGAATATAGATACGCAGTATTTT. It specifies CSVEDYRTSGNIDTQYF.

This clonotype has just a few counts. The rearrangement uses TRBV20-1 and TRBJ1-2; D is undetermined. CDR3 length: 15 residues. The germline V gene encodes CDR1 DFQATT and CDR2 SNEGSKA (reference sequence). Trimming removed 0 bases from V and 0 bases from J, with 11 bases in between. CDR3 amino acids: CSARDMGLANYGYTF. CDR3 bases: TGCAGTGCTAGAGATATGGGATTGGCTAACTATGGCTACACCTTC.

This clonotype was recorded many times. The gene calls are TRBV12-3 or TRBV12-4 and TRBJ2-1, with D possibly being TRBD2 (5 bases). V lost 0 bases, J lost 1 base, and 7 bases lay in between. The CDR3 covers 15 residues. The CDR3 sequence is CASSLAGVSYNEQFF. DNA of the CDR3: TGTGCCAGCAGTTTAGCGGGAGTTTCCTACAATGAGCAGTTCTTC.

This clonotype showed up just a few times. CDR3: CASSLVTRYEQYF. DNA of the CDR3: TGTGCCAGCAGTTTAGTCACCCGCTACGAGCAGTACTTC. This chain links TRBV28 with TRBJ2-7, with no clear D. The CDR3 runs 13 residues. Germline V gene data show CDR1 as MDHEN and CDR2 as SYDVKM. Trimming took off 2 bases at V and 3 bases at J, with 8 bases between the two ends.

This clonotype was seen a few times. CDR3 coding DNA: TGTGCCAGCAGTTATGTGGGACAGGGGCGAAACTCTGGAAACACCATATATTTT. Its translation: CASSYVGQGRNSGNTIYF. This chain links TRBV6-5 with TRBJ1-3; 10 bases map to TRBD1. V dropped 3 bases and J dropped 0; count of bases not matched to a gene: 8. The CDR3 runs 18 residues. The V gene's germline CDR1 is MNHEY and CDR2 SVGAGI.

This clonotype has only a few counts. V is TRBV5-1 and J is TRBJ2-7; 12 nucleotides align to TRBD2. The CDR3 contains 16 residues. The V gene's germline CDR1 is SGHRS and CDR2 YFSETQ. The junction had 7 bases not matched to a gene; V was cut back by 3 bases and J by 3 bases. The CDR3 region is CASSWVASGRGYEQYF. As DNA, the CDR3 is TGCGCCAGCAGCTGGGTCGCTAGCGGGAGGGGCTACGAGCAGTACTTC.

The chain links TRBV6-2 or TRBV6-3 to TRBJ2-2, with no clear D. V lost 7 bases and J 7 bases, leaving 19 bases between the germline ends. CDR1 MNHEY and CDR2 SVGEGT come from the germline V gene. The CDR3 covers 15 residues. The CDR3 is CASTDMRSRGGELFF. In DNA form, the CDR3 reads TGTGCCAGCACCGACATGAGGAGCCGCGGCGGGGAGCTGTTTTTT.

The sample holds many counts of this clonotype. This chain uses TRBV5-8 with TRBJ2-5; 10 positions agree with TRBD2. V lost 4 bases to trimming and J lost 1 base; unmatched junction nucleotides: 10. The CDR3 spans 17 residues. Germline CDR1 SGHTS, CDR2 YDEGEE. This CDR3 is CASSLFLAGAAQETQYF. The CDR3 nucleotides read TGTGCCAGCAGCCTATTTCTAGCGGGAGCAGCCCAAGAGACCCAGTACTTC.

This clonotype was detected only a few times. This chain links TRBV29-1 with TRBJ1-1; weak D call: TRBD1 (5 bases). Germline V gives CDR1 SQVTM, CDR2 ANQGSEA. The CDR3 length is 17 residues. The ends were cut back, 8 bases at V and 3 bases at J, with 28 bases in the middle. CDR3 coding DNA: TGCAGCATATTGAAGGAGCAGGGTGGTAAACGGGACACTGAAGCTTTCTTT. Protein sequence: CSILKEQGGKRDTEAFF. Full variable domain (remainder filled in from reference TRBV29-1 and TRBJ1-1): SAVISQKPSRDICQRGTSLTIQCQVDSQVTMMFWYRQQPGQSLTLIATANQGSEATYESGFVIDKFPISRPNLTFSTLTVSNMSPEDSSIYLCSILKEQGGKRDTEAFFGQGTRLTVV.

The chain has TRBV5-1 and TRBJ2-7; possibly TRBD1 for D (5 bases). Per the germline V gene, CDR1 is SGHRS and CDR2 is YFSETQ. V gave up 4 bases and J gave up 2 bases, with 13 bases separating them. The CDR3 is 14 residues long. The CDR3 DNA is TGCGCCAGCAGCCCCCCGACAGTCCCCTACGAGCAGTACTTC. Translating it yields CASSPPTVPYEQYF. Drawing the rest from reference TRBV5-1 and TRBJ2-7, the complete variable domain is KAGVTQTPRYLIKTRGQQVTLSCSPISGHRSVSWYQQTPGQGLQFLFEYFSETQRNKGNFPGRFSGRQFSNSRSEMNVSTLELGDSALYLCASSPPTVPYEQYFGPGTRLTVT.